This entry describes one T cell receptor (beta chain). No antigen is known for it. Primers included in the PCR were 60 Vbeta and 13 Jbeta primers. The method was immunoSEQ multiplex PCR; TCRdb's version includes in-frame clones alone and lacks a portion of them. The repertoire has approximately 150,000 clones, roughly 68% of them found once; the top ten carry about 9.4%. The data stem from a study of cytomegalovirus exposure and HLA in healthy donors. Germline values: CDR1 SGHTA, CDR2 FQGNSA. The ends lost 4 bases at V and 4 bases at J; junction bases unmatched: 9. The CDR3 has 15 amino acids. The study's findings and limits: It emerged from a later analysis that several of the most significant clusters appeared to be linked to common viral pathogens.

The sample was PBMCs. V usage is TRBV7-2 and J usage is TRBJ1-1; 7 bases align to TRBD1. The clonotype comes from a man aged 25 to 40 in good health and CMV-seropositive. CDR3 loop: CASSYHQGGGTEAFF. The CDR3 coding sequence is TGTGCCAGCAGCTATCACCAGGGGGGAGGCACTGAAGCTTTCTTT. The full variable domain, in which reference TRBV7-2 and TRBJ1-1 provide the parts outside the CDR3, is GAGVSQSPSNKVTEKGKDVELRCDPISGHTALYWYRQSLGQGLEFLIYFQGNSAPDKSGLPSDRFSAERTGGSVSTLTIQRTQQEDSAVYLCASSYHQGGGTEAFFGQGTRLTVV.